The clone carrying this T cell receptor (beta chain) has at least ten counts. Its antigen is not known. The sample belongs to a study of human T cells and chemical hapten exposure. Broader study findings: TCRs above 1 in 1000 frequency did not change with DPC sensitization.

Germline V lookup: CDR1 SEHNR, CDR2 FQNEAQ (reference sequence). The V end lost 5 bases, the J end lost 2 bases, and 12 bases lay between the germline ends. The CDR3 consists of 14 residues. Someone pulled total RNA out of unfractionated whole blood. The study's library attached unique molecular identifiers to single cDNA molecules. Original processing notes: Sample TCR counts, which ranged from roughly 23,224 to 750,000, had a median of roughly 96,000. TCRdb ran MiXCR on the reads and lists one entry per CDR3 protein. It is TCRdb's table, rather than the study itself, that gives the V and J calls and clone size. The sample has around 120,000 distinct CDR3 sequences; over 7.5% are singletons.

This TCR derives from a human donor in good health. Some clones in this sample may be carry-over from other donors' samples. The sequenced material came from whole blood. V usage is TRBV7-9 and J usage is TRBJ1-1; no clear D. The CDR3 DNA is TGTGCCAGCAGCCCCGCGGGGTCAAACACTGAAGCTTTCTTT. Its protein product is CASSPAGSNTEAFF.